This is a list of T cell receptor beta chains from one sample in a study of T cells in Graves' hyperthyroidism and ophthalmopathy. In TCRdb, the multiplex PCR reads were re-called with MiXCR into one record per CDR3 protein. The table lists 500,000 to 750,000 distinct CDR3 sequences, 46% of them singletons. The sample taken for sequencing was peripheral blood or thyroid tissue (not recorded which). The receptors were gathered from a young woman with Graves' hyperthyroidism. CDR3s include the opening cysteine and the closing phenylalanine or tryptophan. D genes are given only for firm matches. Clone size is given for some rows only: seen once, a few or many times, or a class if the clone is expanded.

d_call j_call clone_size v_call cdr3_nt cdr3_aa
TRBD1 TRBJ2-7 many TRBV20-1 TGCAGTGCTAGAGACCTTCCTGGACAGGGAATCTACGAGCAGTACTTC CSARDLPGQGIYEQYF
- TRBJ1-1 many TRBV4-1 TGCGCCAGCAGAGCGAGCAGGGACGCCACTGAAGCTTTCTTT CASRASRDATEAFF
TRBD1 TRBJ2-5 many TRBV20-1 TGCAGTGCCATCGGACAGGGGGCCTTATCATTC CSAIGQGALSF
- TRBJ1-5 many TRBV4-1 TGCGCCAGCAGCCAAGAGGGTAGGACACTAGGTAAGCCCCAGCATTTT CASSQEGRTLGKPQHF
- TRBJ1-2 - TRBV7-9 TGTGCCAGCAGGTTCGGGGACTATGGCTACACCTTC CASRFGDYGYTF
TRBD1 TRBJ1-6 many TRBV20-1 TGCAGTGCTAGAGATCTGACAGGGACCAATTCACCCCTCCACTTT CSARDLTGTNSPLHF
- TRBJ1-5 - TRBV29-1 TGCAGCGTTGGCGCGGGCAATCAGCCCCAGCATTTT CSVGAGNQPQHF
TRBD1 TRBJ1-2 many TRBV20-1 TGCAGTGCTAGGATACACGACAGGGGGCTTGGCTACACCTTC CSARIHDRGLGYTF
- TRBJ2-1 - TRBV24-1 TGTGCCACCAGTGTGAACAGGGATTTCAATGAGCAGTTCTTC CATSVNRDFNEQFF
- TRBJ2-6 - TRBV7-6 TGTGCCAGCAGCCTCACGGGTGCGTTCGGGGCCAACGTCCTGACTTTC CASSLTGAFGANVLTF
TRBD2 TRBJ2-5 - TRBV20-1 TGCAGTGCTAGTAGGACTAGCGCGCAAGAGACCCAGTACTTC CSASRTSAQETQYF
TRBD2 TRBJ2-2 many TRBV4-3 TGCGCCAGCAGCCAAGGGGCTAGCGGGAGGAGGGAGCTGTTTTTT CASSQGASGRRELFF
- TRBJ1-5 once TRBV2 TGTGCCAGCAGCCTCGCGGAGACCCAGCATTTT CASSLAETQHF
- TRBJ2-6 many TRBV9 TGTGCCAGCAGCGTAGGGGCCTATACTGGGGCCAACGTCCTGACTTTC CASSVGAYTGANVLTF
TRBD2 TRBJ2-3 few TRBV7-9 TGTGCCAGCAGCTACGGGGCGGGAGATCAGTATTTT CASSYGAGDQYF
TRBD1 TRBJ1-1 many TRBV4-1 TGCGCCAGCAGCCAGGGGCCGGGACAGGGCCGTAAGGAAGCTTTCTTT CASSQGPGQGRKEAFF
- TRBJ1-5 few TRBV5-8 TGTGCCAGCAGCGCCACGACACCTGCGAGAGGTTTTAGCAATCAGCCCCAGCATTTT CASSATTPARGFSNQPQHF
- TRBJ1-5 - TRBV15 TGTGCCACCAGCAGTTGGGGCAGCTATCAGCCCCAGCATTTT CATSSWGSYQPQHF
- TRBJ1-2 many TRBV7-9 TGTGCCAGCAGCCCCACAAGTGAAGGCGGAGTCCTATATGGCTACACCTTC CASSPTSEGGVLYGYTF
TRBD2 TRBJ2-1 - TRBV7-3 TGTGCCAGCAGCTTAGCCGGACTAGCGGCCAATGAGCAGTTCTTC CASSLAGLAANEQFF
- TRBJ1-5 - TRBV7-2 TGTGCCAGCAGCTTTATGGGGACCGGGGAGCCCCAGCATTTT CASSFMGTGEPQHF
TRBD1 TRBJ1-2 few TRBV5-1 TGCGCCAGCAGCTTAGGGACAGGGGGCGTAATCTATGGCTACACCTTC CASSLGTGGVIYGYTF
TRBD1 TRBJ1-2 many TRBV16 TGTGCCAGCAGCGATTCGACAGGGCTCGGTGGCTACACCTTC CASSDSTGLGGYTF
- TRBJ1-2 many TRBV19 TGTGCCAGTAGCCGACAGGATTTTGGCTACACCTTC CASSRQDFGYTF
- TRBJ1-1 once TRBV12-3/TRBV12-4 TGTGCCAGCAGTAGGGAGGGTTACATGAACACTGAAGCTTTCTTT CASSREGYMNTEAFF
- TRBJ1-2 - TRBV19 TGTGCCAGTAGTAGTGCTGCGACAGACTTCTATGGCTACACCTTC CASSSAATDFYGYTF
TRBD2 TRBJ2-3 few TRBV7-2 TGTGCCAGCAGCTTAGAACTAGCGGGGGTCACAGATACGCAGTATTTT CASSLELAGVTDTQYF
- TRBJ2-6 - TRBV15 TGTTGGGCCAACGTCCTGACTTTC CWANVLTF
TRBD2 TRBJ2-7 many TRBV9 TGTGCCAGCAGCGAGCGGGACGGTTTCTACGAGCAGTACTTC CASSERDGFYEQYF
TRBD2 TRBJ2-7 - TRBV10-3 TGTGCCATCAGTGAGTCCGGACTAGCGGGAGGCTACGAGCAGTACTTC CAISESGLAGGYEQYF
- TRBJ1-1 many TRBV7-6 TGTGCCAGCAGGCGGTTAGGTACTGAAGCTTTCTTT CASRRLGTEAFF
- TRBJ2-1 few TRBV7-3 TGTGCCAGCAGCGTAGGGGGCGGGGGGTACAATGAGCAGTTCTTC CASSVGGGGYNEQFF
- TRBJ2-5 many TRBV6-5 TGTGCCAGCAGTCCTTCGGGACTTATGGAGACCCAGTACTTC CASSPSGLMETQYF
- TRBJ2-1 - TRBV7-9 TGTGCCAGCAGCCCGCCCGAGGGCCCCTTTCGTGAGCAGTTCTTC CASSPPEGPFREQFF